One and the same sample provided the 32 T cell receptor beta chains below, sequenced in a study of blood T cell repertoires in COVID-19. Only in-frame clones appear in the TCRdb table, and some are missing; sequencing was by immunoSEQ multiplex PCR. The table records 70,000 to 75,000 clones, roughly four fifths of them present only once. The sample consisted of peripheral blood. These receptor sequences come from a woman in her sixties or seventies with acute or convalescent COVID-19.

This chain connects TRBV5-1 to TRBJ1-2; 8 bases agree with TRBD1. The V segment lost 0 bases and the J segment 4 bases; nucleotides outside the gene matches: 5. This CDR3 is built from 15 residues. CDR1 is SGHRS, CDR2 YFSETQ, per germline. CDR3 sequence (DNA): TGCGCCAGCAGCTTGGGCGGACAGGGCAGCTATGGCTACACCTTC. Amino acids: CASSLGGQGSYGYTF.

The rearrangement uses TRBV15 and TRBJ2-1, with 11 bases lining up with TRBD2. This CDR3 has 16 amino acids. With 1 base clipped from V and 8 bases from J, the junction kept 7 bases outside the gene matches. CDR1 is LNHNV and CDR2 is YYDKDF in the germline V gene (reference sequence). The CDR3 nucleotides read TGTGCCACCAGCAGAGGCCGCGGTAGCGGGAGGGATGAGCAGTTCTTC. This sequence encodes CATSRGRGSGRDEQFF. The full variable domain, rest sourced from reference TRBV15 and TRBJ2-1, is DAMVIQNPRYQVTQFGKPVTLSCSQTLNHNVMYWYQQKSSQAPKLLFHYYDKDFNNEADTPDNFQSRRPNTSFCFLDIRSPGLGDTAMYLCATSRGRGSGRDEQFFGPGTRLTVL.

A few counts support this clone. The CDR3 spells CSVAGQSNQPQHF. For the CDR3, the DNA is TGCAGCGTCGCGGGACAGAGCAATCAGCCCCAGCATTTT. The V gene is TRBV29-1, the J gene TRBJ1-5; 7 bases match TRBD1. Germline V gene data show CDR1 as SQVTM and CDR2 as ANQGSEA. This CDR3 region has 13 residues. Germline trimming cut 6 bases from V and 1 base from J; bases unmatched to any gene: 3.

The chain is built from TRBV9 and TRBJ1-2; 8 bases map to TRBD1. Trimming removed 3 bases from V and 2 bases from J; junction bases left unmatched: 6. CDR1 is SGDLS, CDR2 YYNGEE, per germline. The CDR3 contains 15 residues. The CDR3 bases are TGTGCCAGCAGCGGACAGGGGAACATCAACTATGGCTACACCTTC. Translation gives CASSGQGNINYGYTF.

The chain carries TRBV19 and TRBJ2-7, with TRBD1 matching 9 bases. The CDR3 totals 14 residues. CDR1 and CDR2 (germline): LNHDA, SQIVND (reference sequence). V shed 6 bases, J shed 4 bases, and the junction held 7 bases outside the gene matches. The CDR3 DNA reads TGTGCCAGTAGCCCTGGGACAGGGTTGTACGAGCAGTACTTC. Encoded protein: CASSPGTGLYEQYF.

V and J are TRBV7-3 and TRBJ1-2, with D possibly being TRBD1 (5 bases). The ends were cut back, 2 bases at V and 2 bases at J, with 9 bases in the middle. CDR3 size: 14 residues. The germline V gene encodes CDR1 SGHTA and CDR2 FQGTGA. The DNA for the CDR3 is TGTGCCAGCAGCTTAGGTCCAGGGAACTATGGCTACACCTTC. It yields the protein CASSLGPGNYGYTF.

DNA for the CDR3: TGCGCCAGCAGCGGTTGGACAGGGCCTGGAAACACCATATATTTT. Its translation: CASSGWTGPGNTIYF. V gene TRBV4-1 combines with J gene TRBJ1-3, with 8 bases fitting TRBD1. Trimming at V came to 5 bases and at J to 2 bases, leaving 5 bases not matched to a gene. The CDR3 is 15 amino acids. The germline gives CDR1 MGHRA, CDR2 YSYEKL.

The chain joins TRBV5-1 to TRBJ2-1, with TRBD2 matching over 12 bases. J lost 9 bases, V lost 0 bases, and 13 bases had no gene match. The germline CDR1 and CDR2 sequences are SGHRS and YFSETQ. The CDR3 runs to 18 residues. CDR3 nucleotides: TGCGCCAGCAGCTTGGAAGGATTGACTAGCGGGAGTCCCGGTGAGCAGTTCTTC. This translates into CASSLEGLTSGSPGEQFF.

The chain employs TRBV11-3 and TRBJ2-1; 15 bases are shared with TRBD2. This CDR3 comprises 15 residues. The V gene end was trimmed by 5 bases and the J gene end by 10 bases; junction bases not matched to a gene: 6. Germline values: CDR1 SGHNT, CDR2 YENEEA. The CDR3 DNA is TGTGCCAGCAGCCCAGGGGGACTAGCGGGGGGAGAGCAGTTCTTC. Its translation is CASSPGGLAGGEQFF.

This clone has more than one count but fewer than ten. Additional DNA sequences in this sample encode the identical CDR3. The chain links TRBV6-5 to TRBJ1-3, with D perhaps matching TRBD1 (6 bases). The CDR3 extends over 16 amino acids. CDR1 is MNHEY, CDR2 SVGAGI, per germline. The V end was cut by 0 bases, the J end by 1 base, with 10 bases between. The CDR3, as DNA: TGTGCCAGCAGTTACTCGGACAGCCATTCTGGAAACACCATATATTTT. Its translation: CASSYSDSHSGNTIYF.

CDR3 DNA: TGTGCCAGCAGCGTAAGCGCTTCAGATACGCAGTATTTT. Translating gives CASSVSASDTQYF. The chain has TRBV9 and TRBJ2-3; D gene unclear. In germline, CDR1 is SGDLS, CDR2 YYNGEE. Trimming pared 1 base from V and 4 bases from J, leaving 7 bases between. This CDR3 is 13 amino acids long.

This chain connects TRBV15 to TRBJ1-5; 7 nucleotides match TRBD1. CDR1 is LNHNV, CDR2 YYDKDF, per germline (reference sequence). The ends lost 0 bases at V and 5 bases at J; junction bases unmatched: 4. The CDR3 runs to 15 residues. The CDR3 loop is CATSREPGGDQPQHF. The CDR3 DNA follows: TGTGCCACCAGCAGAGAACCAGGGGGAGATCAGCCCCAGCATTTT.

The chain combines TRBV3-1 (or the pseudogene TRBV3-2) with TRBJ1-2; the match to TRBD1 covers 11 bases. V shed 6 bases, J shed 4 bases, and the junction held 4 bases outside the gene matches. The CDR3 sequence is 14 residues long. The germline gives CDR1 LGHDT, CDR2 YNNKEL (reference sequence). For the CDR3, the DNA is TGTGCCAGCAGGAGGACAGGGGGCAGCTATGGCTACACCTTC. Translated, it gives CASRRTGGSYGYTF.

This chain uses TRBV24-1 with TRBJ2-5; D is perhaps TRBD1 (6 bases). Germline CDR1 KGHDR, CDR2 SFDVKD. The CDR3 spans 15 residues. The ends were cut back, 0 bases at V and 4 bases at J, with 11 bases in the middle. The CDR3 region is CATSDLEQGTETQYF. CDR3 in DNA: TGTGCCACCAGTGATTTGGAACAGGGAACAGAGACCCAGTACTTC.

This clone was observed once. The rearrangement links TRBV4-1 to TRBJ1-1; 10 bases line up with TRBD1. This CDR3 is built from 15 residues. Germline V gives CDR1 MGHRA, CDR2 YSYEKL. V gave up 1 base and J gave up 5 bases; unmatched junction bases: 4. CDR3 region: CASSQGQGAWTEAFF. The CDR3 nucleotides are TGCGCCAGCAGCCAAGGACAGGGGGCGTGGACTGAAGCTTTCTTT.

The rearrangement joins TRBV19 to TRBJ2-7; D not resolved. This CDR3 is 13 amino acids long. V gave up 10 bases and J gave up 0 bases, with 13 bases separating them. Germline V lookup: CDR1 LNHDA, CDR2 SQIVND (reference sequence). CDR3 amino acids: CATSMRSSYEQYF. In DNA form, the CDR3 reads TGTGCCACCTCTATGAGGAGCTCCTACGAGCAGTACTTC.

CDR3 residues: CASSPVISGWDEKLFF. CDR3 in DNA: TGTGCCAGCAGCCCAGTTATTTCAGGTTGGGATGAAAAACTGTTTTTT. The chain recombines TRBV4-2 with TRBJ1-4; D unresolved. V lost 4 bases and J 6 bases, leaving 18 bases between the germline ends. CDR3 length equals 16 residues. Germline lookup yields CDR1 LGHNA and CDR2 YNFKEQ.

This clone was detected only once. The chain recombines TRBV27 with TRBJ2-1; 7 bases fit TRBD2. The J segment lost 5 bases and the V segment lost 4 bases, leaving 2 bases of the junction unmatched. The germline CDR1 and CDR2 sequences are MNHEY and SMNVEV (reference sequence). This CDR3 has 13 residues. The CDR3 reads CASSWREHNEQFF. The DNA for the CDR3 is TGTGCCAGCAGTTGGCGGGAGCACAATGAGCAGTTCTTC.

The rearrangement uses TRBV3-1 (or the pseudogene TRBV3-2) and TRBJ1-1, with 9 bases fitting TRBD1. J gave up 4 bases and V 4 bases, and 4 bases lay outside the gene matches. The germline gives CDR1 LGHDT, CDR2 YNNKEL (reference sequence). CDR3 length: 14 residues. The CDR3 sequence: CASSLRDRATEAFF. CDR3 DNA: TGTGCCAGCAGCCTCCGGGACAGGGCCACTGAAGCTTTCTTT.

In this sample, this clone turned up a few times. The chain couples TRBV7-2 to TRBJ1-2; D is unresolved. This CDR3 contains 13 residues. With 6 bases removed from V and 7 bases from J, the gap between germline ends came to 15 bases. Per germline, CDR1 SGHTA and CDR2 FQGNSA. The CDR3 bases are TGTGCCAGCAGAGGTCAGGTGAATAGTGGCTACACCTTC. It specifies CASRGQVNSGYTF.

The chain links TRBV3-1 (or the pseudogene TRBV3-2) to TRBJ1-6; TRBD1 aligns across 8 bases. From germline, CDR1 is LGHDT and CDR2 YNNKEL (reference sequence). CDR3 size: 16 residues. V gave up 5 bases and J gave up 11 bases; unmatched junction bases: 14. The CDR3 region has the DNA TGTGCCAGCAGCATACGGACAGGGTATGGAATGGCACCCCTCCACTTT. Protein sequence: CASSIRTGYGMAPLHF.

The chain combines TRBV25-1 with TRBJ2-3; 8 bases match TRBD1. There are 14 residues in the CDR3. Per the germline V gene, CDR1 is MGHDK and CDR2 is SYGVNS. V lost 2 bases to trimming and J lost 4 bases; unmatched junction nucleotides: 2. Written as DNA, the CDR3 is TGTGCCAGCAGTGAAGAACAGGGGGCAGATACGCAGTATTTT. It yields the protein CASSEEQGADTQYF.

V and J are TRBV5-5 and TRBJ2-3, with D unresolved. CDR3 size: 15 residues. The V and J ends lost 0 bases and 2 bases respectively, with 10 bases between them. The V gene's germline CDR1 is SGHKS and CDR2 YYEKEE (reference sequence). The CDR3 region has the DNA TGTGCCAGCAGCTTGGGTGTGGCATTCACAGATACGCAGTATTTT. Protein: CASSLGVAFTDTQYF.

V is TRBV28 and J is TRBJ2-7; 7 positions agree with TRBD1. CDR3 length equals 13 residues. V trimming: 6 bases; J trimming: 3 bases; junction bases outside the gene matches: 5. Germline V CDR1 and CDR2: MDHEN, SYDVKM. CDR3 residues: CASSGDRRYEQYF. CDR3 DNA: TGTGCCAGCAGCGGGGACAGACGCTACGAGCAGTACTTC.

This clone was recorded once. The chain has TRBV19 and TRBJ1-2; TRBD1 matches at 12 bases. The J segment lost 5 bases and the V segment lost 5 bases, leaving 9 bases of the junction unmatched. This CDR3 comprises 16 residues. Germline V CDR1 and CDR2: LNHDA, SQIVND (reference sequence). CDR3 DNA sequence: TGTGCCAGTAGTCCTTGGGACAGGGGGCGTCGGTATGGCTACACCTTC. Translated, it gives CASSPWDRGRRYGYTF.

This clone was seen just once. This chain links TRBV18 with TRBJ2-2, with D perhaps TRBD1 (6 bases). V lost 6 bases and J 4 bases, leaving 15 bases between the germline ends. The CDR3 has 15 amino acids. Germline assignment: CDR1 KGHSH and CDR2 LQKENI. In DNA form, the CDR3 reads TGTGCCAGCTCCCCTACGAGGACAGTCACCGGGGAGCTGTTTTTT. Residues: CASSPTRTVTGELFF.

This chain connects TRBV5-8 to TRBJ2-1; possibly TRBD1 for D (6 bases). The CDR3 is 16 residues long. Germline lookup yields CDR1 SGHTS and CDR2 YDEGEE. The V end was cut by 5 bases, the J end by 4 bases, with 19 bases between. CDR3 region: CASSRKRGHRYNEQFF. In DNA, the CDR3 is TGTGCCAGCAGTCGTAAAAGGGGACATCGATACAATGAGCAGTTCTTC.

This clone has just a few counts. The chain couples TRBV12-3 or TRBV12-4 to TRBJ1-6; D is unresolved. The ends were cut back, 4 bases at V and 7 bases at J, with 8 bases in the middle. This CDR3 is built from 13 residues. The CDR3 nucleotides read TGTGCCAGCAGTTCGGGAGGAAATTCACCCCTCCACTTT. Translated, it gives CASSSGGNSPLHF.

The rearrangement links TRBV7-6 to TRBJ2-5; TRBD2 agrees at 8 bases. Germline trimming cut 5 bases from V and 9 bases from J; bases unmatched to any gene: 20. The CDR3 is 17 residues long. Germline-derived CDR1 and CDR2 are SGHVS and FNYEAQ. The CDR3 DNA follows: TGTGCCAGCAGCCGTCGTCCAAGTTCGGCGGGAGGAGGAGCCCAGTACTTC. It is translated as CASSRRPSSAGGGAQYF.

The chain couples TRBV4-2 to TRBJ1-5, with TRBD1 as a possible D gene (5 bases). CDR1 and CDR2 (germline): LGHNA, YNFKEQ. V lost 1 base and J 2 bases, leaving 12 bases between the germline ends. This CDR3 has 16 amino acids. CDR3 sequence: CASSQVAQGGNQPQHF. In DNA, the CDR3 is TGTGCCAGCAGCCAAGTAGCCCAGGGTGGCAATCAGCCCCAGCATTTT.

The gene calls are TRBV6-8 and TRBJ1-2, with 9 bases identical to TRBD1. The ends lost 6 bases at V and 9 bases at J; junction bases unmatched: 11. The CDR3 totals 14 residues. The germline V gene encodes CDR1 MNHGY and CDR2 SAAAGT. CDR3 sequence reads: CASSPTGGSLSYTF. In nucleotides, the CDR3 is TGTGCCAGCAGCCCGACAGGGGGAAGTCTAAGCTACACCTTC.

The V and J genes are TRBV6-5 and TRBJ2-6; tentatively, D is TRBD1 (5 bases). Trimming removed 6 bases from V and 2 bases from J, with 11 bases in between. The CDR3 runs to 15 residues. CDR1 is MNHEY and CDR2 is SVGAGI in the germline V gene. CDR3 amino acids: CASSTRVPGANVLTF. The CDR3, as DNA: TGTGCCAGCAGCACCAGGGTTCCTGGGGCCAACGTCCTGACTTTC.